Listed here are 2 T cell receptor beta chains from one sample, sequenced in a study of control samples from healthy donors and cancer patients. Some clones are missing from TCRdb's copy, which holds only in-frame ones; the method was immunoSEQ multiplex PCR. Here the sample spans about 130,000 clones, 75% to 95% being singletons. Sequencing used blood. The receptors originated from a man aged 18 to 29 in good health.

The V gene is TRBV5-5, the J gene TRBJ1-3; 7 nucleotides agree with TRBD1. The CDR3 has 15 amino acids. CDR1 is SGHKS, CDR2 YYEKEE, per germline (reference sequence). V lost 3 bases, J lost 0 bases, and 3 bases stayed unmatched. Here the CDR3 DNA reads TGTGCCAGCAGCTGGACAGGTCCCTCTGGAAACACCATATATTTT. Its protein product is CASSWTGPSGNTIYF.

To note about this clone: One end of the junction fails to match germline, which may point to a read error. As DNA, the CDR3 is TGTGCCAGCAGCCTAGCGGGGGGGTCCGGGGAGCTGTTTTTT. Its translation is CASSLAGGSGELFF. The genes are TRBV11-1 and TRBJ2-2; 12 nucleotides line up with TRBD2. CDR1 SGHAT and CDR2 FQDESV come from the germline V gene (reference sequence). The CDR3 length is 14 residues.